The T cell receptor beta chain described here comes from a study of shared clonotypes between healthy human individuals. Data came from immunoSEQ multiplex PCR; TCRdb stores just in-frame clones and leaves some out. The sample holds some 690,000 clones, roughly 87% seen once. Germline V gene data show CDR1 as SGHNT and CDR2 as YYREEE (reference sequence). Trimming pared 2 bases from V and 1 base from J, leaving 10 bases between. The CDR3 runs to 15 residues. Adult donors, all healthy and HIV-negative, had no recent acute infections or vaccinations. The sequenced sample was memory CD8+ T cells from PBMCs. Subset: CD45RO+ cells pooled with CCR7-negative TemRA cells. The chain employs TRBV5-4 and TRBJ1-3, with D possibly TRBD1 on 6 matching bases. The sequence derives from a man aged 18 to 30 in good health. Some clones in this sample may be carry-over from other donors' samples. The CDR3 nucleotides are TGTGCCAGCAGCTTTGGGGGCTCATCTGGAAACACCATATATTTT. It codes for CASSFGGSSGNTIYF.